The present TCR beta chain was sequenced within a study of identical twins. The CDR3 totals 15 residues. The germline CDR1 and CDR2 sequences are DFQATT and SNEGSKA (reference sequence). About this clonotype: Its antigen is not identified. With a much larger clone just one base away, this may be a read error.

Overall study results and limits: Twin-shared out-of-frame alpha sequences were enriched for low generation probability. Researchers caution that invariant MAIT and iNKT cells could partly confound zero-insertion analyses.

TCRdb called the 5' RACE reads again in MiXCR, with one record for every CDR3 protein. The profile shows fewer than 650,000 distinct CDR3 sequences, 9.6% of them singletons. The sample was also reused in another study, on yellow fever vaccine responses in identical twins.

The TCR sequence derives from a woman younger than 30 in good health. Source material: PBMCs. The gene calls are TRBV20-1 and TRBJ2-2; maybe TRBD1 (7 bases). The CDR3 DNA follows: TGCAGTGCGGGAGTGGAGGGGGCGAACACCGGGGAGCTGGTTTTT. This translates into CSAGVEGANTGELVF.